The 23 T cell receptor beta chains presented below share a single source sample, sequenced in a study of T cell responses to AZD1222 COVID-19 vaccine. Some clones are missing from TCRdb's copy, which holds only in-frame ones; the method was immunoSEQ multiplex PCR. The repertoire includes some 47,000 clones, 83% of them detected once, and approximately 52% sits in the top ten. This specimen consisted of peripheral blood, obtained on day 0 of AZD1222 vaccination. These receptor sequences come from an adult in good health.

The rearrangement joins TRBV6-5 to TRBJ1-5; D is unresolved. Trimming left V 3 bases short and J 0 bases short, with 12 bases between. This CDR3 comprises 16 residues. Germline lookup yields CDR1 MNHEY and CDR2 SVGAGI. The CDR3 DNA reads TGTGCCAGCAGTTATAAAGCGACTGATAGCAATCAGCCCCAGCATTTT. As protein: CASSYKATDSNQPQHF.

The chain recombines TRBV9 with TRBJ1-2; D may be TRBD1 (5 bases). The germline V gene has CDR1 SGDLS and CDR2 YYNGEE. Trimming shortened V by 7 bases and J by 3 bases, and 13 bases separated the two germline ends. The CDR3 has 13 amino acids. This chain's CDR3 is CASRGGEDYGYTF. CDR3 nucleotides: TGTGCCAGCCGTGGAGGGGAGGACTATGGCTACACCTTC.

This clone was found a few times. The chain uses TRBV24-1 and TRBJ2-3; 10 bases align to TRBD2. The CDR3 loop spans 16 amino acids. Germline V gene lookup returns CDR1 KGHDR and CDR2 SFDVKD. J was trimmed by 6 bases and V by 3 bases; bases with no gene match: 8. As DNA, the CDR3 is TGTGCCACCAGTGATGGACTAGCGGAGTGGGGGGATACGCAGTATTTT. Protein sequence: CATSDGLAEWGDTQYF.

In its sample, this clone was seen a few times. The chain carries TRBV30 and TRBJ2-7; perhaps TRBD1 as D (6 bases). This CDR3 region has 11 residues. The V gene's germline CDR1 is GTSNPN and CDR2 SVGIG (reference sequence). Trimming left V 4 bases short and J 7 bases short, with 11 bases between. The CDR3 region is CAWTGTKEQYF. CDR3 DNA: TGTGCCTGGACCGGGACAAAAGAGCAGTACTTC.

The chain has TRBV28 and TRBJ2-1, with D tentatively TRBD2 (6 bases). Deletions cut 0 bases from V and 0 bases from J, with 9 bases between. Germline CDR1 and CDR2: MDHEN and SYDVKM. This CDR3 has 16 amino acids. CDR3 sequence (DNA): TGTGCCAGCAGTTTATGGGCGGGGATCTCCTACAATGAGCAGTTCTTC. Protein: CASSLWAGISYNEQFF.

This chain joins TRBV3-1 (or the pseudogene TRBV3-2) and TRBJ2-5, with D maybe TRBD2 (5 bases). Trimming removed 4 bases from V and 2 bases from J, with 11 bases in between. This CDR3 region has 14 residues. The V gene's germline CDR1 is LGHDT and CDR2 YNNKEL (reference sequence). CDR3 residues: CASSPSGPQETQYF. CDR3 coding DNA: TGTGCCAGCAGCCCCAGCGGACCTCAAGAGACCCAGTACTTC.

The chain has TRBV5-4 and TRBJ1-1; 8 bases are shared with TRBD1. The V gene's germline CDR1 is SGHNT and CDR2 YYREEE (reference sequence). CDR3 length: 13 amino acids. The junction had 5 bases not matched to a gene; V was cut back by 2 bases and J by 8 bases. The CDR3 nucleotides read TGTGCCAGCAGCTTCCAGGGGGCAGGGGAAGCTTTCTTT. Translation gives CASSFQGAGEAFF.

The V and J genes are TRBV3-1 (or the pseudogene TRBV3-2) and TRBJ2-5; D uncertain. CDR1 is LGHDT and CDR2 is YNNKEL in the germline V gene (reference sequence). V lost 4 bases to trimming and J lost 10 bases, with 16 bases between them. The length of the CDR3 is 13 residues. CDR3 DNA sequence: TGTGCCAGCAGCCTGCCAGACCCCGCGATCCAGTACTTC. Encoded protein: CASSLPDPAIQYF.

The genes are TRBV19 and TRBJ2-1; D gene unclear. Trimming shortened V by 7 bases and J by 3 bases, and 10 bases separated the two germline ends. There are 13 residues in the CDR3. Germline V gene data show CDR1 as LNHDA and CDR2 as SQIVND (reference sequence). The CDR3 sequence: CASNMALYNEQFF. CDR3 sequence (DNA): TGTGCCAGTAATATGGCACTCTACAATGAGCAGTTCTTC.

The J gene is TRBJ2-1, the V gene TRBV7-9; the D gene is possibly TRBD2 (5 bases). The length of the CDR3 is 16 residues. Germline V gives CDR1 SEHNR, CDR2 FQNEAQ (reference sequence). The ends were cut back, 6 bases at V and 4 bases at J, with 19 bases in the middle. The CDR3: CASRPPGLDRYNEQFF. DNA for the CDR3: TGTGCCAGCAGACCGCCCGGACTGGATCGTTACAATGAGCAGTTCTTC.

The chain uses TRBV19 and TRBJ1-1; 11 nucleotides agree with TRBD1. The V gene's germline CDR1 is LNHDA and CDR2 SQIVND (reference sequence). The CDR3 contains 14 residues. J lost 6 bases, V lost 7 bases, and 7 bases had no gene match. CDR3 loop: CASTPDRGPAEAFF. In DNA form, the CDR3 reads TGTGCCAGTACCCCGGACAGGGGGCCCGCTGAAGCTTTCTTT. Combining the CDR3 with reference TRBV19 and TRBJ1-1 gives the whole variable domain DGGITQSPKYLFRKEGQNVTLSCEQNLNHDAMYWYRQDPGQGLRLIYYSQIVNDFQKGDIAEGYSVSREKKESFPLTVTSAQKNPTAFYLCASTPDRGPAEAFFGQGTRLTVV.

The chain couples TRBV11-2 to TRBJ2-7, with D uncertain. Trimming took 5 bases from V and 6 from J, leaving 20 bases between them. The V gene's germline CDR1 is SGHAT and CDR2 FQNNGV. The CDR3 covers 15 residues. The CDR3: CASSLNILRLGEQYF. CDR3 DNA sequence: TGTGCCAGCAGCCTTAACATACTACGGCTGGGCGAGCAGTACTTC.

This chain connects TRBV4-3 to TRBJ2-1; D is unclear. Germline V gene data show CDR1 as LGHNA and CDR2 as YSLEER. Trimming stripped 5 bases from V and 2 bases from J, with 7 bases between. This CDR3 spans 13 amino acids. DNA of the CDR3: TGCGCCAGCAGCTTCGGTGCCTACAATGAGCAGTTCTTC. It encodes CASSFGAYNEQFF.

V gene TRBV7-9 combines with J gene TRBJ2-3; tentatively, D is TRBD1 or TRBD2 (6 bases each). This CDR3 region has 16 residues. Deletions cut 8 bases from V and 2 bases from J, with 20 bases between. Looked up from germline, CDR1 is SEHNR and CDR2 is FQNEAQ (reference sequence). CDR3 loop: CASSPEGDEHTDTQYF. Written as DNA, the CDR3 is TGTGCCAGCTCCCCGGAGGGGGACGAACACACAGATACGCAGTATTTT.

The genes are TRBV6-2 or TRBV6-3 and TRBJ2-1; TRBD1 is a possible D gene (5 bases). The V gene's germline CDR1 is MNHEY and CDR2 SVGEGT. CDR3 length equals 16 residues. V was clipped by 0 bases and J by 3 bases, with 12 bases between them. The CDR3 DNA reads as TGTGCCAGCAGTTACTCGAGAGTCCAGGGCTACAATGAGCAGTTCTTC. The encoded protein is CASSYSRVQGYNEQFF.

The gene calls are TRBV5-6 and TRBJ1-4, with a tentative D call TRBD1 (5 bases). Germline V CDR1 and CDR2: SGHDT, YYEEEE. V lost 3 bases and J 2 bases, leaving 14 bases between the germline ends. The CDR3 covers 16 residues. CDR3 residues: CASSWGPTGTNEKLFF. In DNA, the CDR3 is TGTGCCAGCAGCTGGGGCCCGACGGGCACTAATGAAAAACTGTTTTTT.

The chain recombines TRBV15 with TRBJ1-1, with D unclear. Trimming cost V 0 bases and J 0 bases, with 5 bases left between them. The germline CDR1 and CDR2 sequences are LNHNV and YYDKDF (reference sequence). The CDR3 runs to 14 residues. CDR3 region: CATSRDRLNTEAFF. The CDR3 region has the DNA TGTGCCACCAGCAGAGACAGATTGAACACTGAAGCTTTCTTT.

The chain employs TRBV10-3 and TRBJ1-2, with 10 nucleotides matching TRBD1. The CDR3 spans 14 residues. In germline, CDR1 is ENHRY, CDR2 SYGVKD. Trimming at V came to 2 bases and at J to 7 bases, leaving 4 bases not matched to a gene. The DNA of the CDR3 is TGTGCCATCAGTGAGCCGACAGGGGGCTCTGGCTACACCTTC. It codes for CAISEPTGGSGYTF.

The chain has TRBV24-1 and TRBJ2-7; 9 positions agree with TRBD1. After removal of 9 bases from V and 6 bases from J, the junction contained 2 bases not matched to a gene. Germline V gene data show CDR1 as KGHDR and CDR2 as SFDVKD. The CDR3 is 11 amino acids. In DNA form, the CDR3 reads TGTGCCACCGGGACAGGGTTCGAGCAGTACTTC. Translating gives CATGTGFEQYF.

The chain links TRBV4-1 to TRBJ1-3; 9 bases agree with TRBD1. The germline V gene has CDR1 MGHRA and CDR2 YSYEKL. This CDR3 spans 16 amino acids. Germline trimming cut 2 bases from V and 4 bases from J; bases unmatched to any gene: 6. The CDR3 here is CASSQPGQGGGNTIYF. CDR3 nucleotide sequence: TGCGCCAGCAGCCAACCGGGACAGGGAGGAGGAAACACCATATATTTT.

By share, this clone ranks as medium-sized. This sequence joins TRBV7-9 and TRBJ2-7; no clear D gene. Trimming stripped 1 base from V and 7 bases from J, with 8 bases between. This CDR3 spans 12 amino acids. Germline CDR1 and CDR2: SEHNR and FQNEAQ (reference sequence). CDR3 coding DNA: TGTGCCAGCAGCTTAGGGAGTCTGGAGCAGTACTTC. This codes for CASSLGSLEQYF.

The gene calls are TRBV3-1 (or the pseudogene TRBV3-2) and TRBJ2-5, with 8 nucleotides matching TRBD1. This CDR3 region has 15 residues. Germline V gene lookup returns CDR1 LGHDT and CDR2 YNNKEL (reference sequence). V lost 4 bases and J lost 4; bases outside the gene matches: 8. CDR3 protein: CASSRAGTGRETQYF. The CDR3 DNA reads TGTGCCAGCAGCCGCGCCGGGACAGGCCGAGAGACCCAGTACTTC.

The rearrangement uses TRBV4-1 and TRBJ2-7; 10 nucleotides line up with TRBD1. The CDR3 length is 17 residues. J lost 3 bases, V lost 0 bases, and 8 bases had no gene match. Looked up from germline, CDR1 is MGHRA and CDR2 is YSYEKL. CDR3 in amino acids: CASSQDLLGQGHYEQYF. The CDR3, as DNA: TGCGCCAGCAGCCAAGATCTTCTGGGACAGGGGCACTACGAGCAGTACTTC.